A single sample is the source of the 5 T cell receptor beta chains below, sequenced in a study of blood T cell repertoires in COVID-19. Sequenced by immunoSEQ multiplex PCR; TCRdb stores in-frame clones only, minus some. The profile covers about 94,000 clones, with 80% appearing a single time and 15% to 20% taken by the ten largest. The sample comprised peripheral blood. Receptors originate from a human donor in a cohort sampled during active COVID-19.

V is TRBV19 and J is TRBJ2-5; a possible D gene is TRBD1 (5 bases). CDR1 LNHDA and CDR2 SQIVND come from the germline V gene (reference sequence). The CDR3 totals 12 residues. Trimming took off 3 bases at V and 3 bases at J, with 5 bases between the two ends. The CDR3 loop reads CASSMDKETQYF. The DNA of the CDR3 is TGTGCCAGTAGTATGGACAAAGAGACCCAGTACTTC.

This clone was detected only a few times. The CDR3, as DNA: TGTGCCAGTAGTCCTCGGTGGACTGAAGCTTTCTTT. Translation: CASSPRWTEAFF. The gene calls are TRBV19 and TRBJ1-1; D gene unclear. Trimming took off 5 bases at V and 5 bases at J, with 9 bases between the two ends. The CDR3 sequence is 12 residues long. CDR1 and CDR2 (germline): LNHDA, SQIVND (reference sequence).

This clone was counted between two and nine times. The V gene is TRBV7-7, the J gene TRBJ2-7; the D gene is possibly TRBD2 (5 bases). Per germline, CDR1 SSHAT and CDR2 FNYEAQ (reference sequence). V lost 4 bases to trimming and J lost 6 bases, with 13 bases between them. There are 13 residues in the CDR3. The CDR3 sequence is CASSSEAMGEQYF. CDR3 nucleotide sequence: TGTGCCAGCAGCTCGGAGGCAATGGGCGAGCAGTACTTC.

This chain uses TRBV18 with TRBJ2-7; D unclear. Trimming left V 3 bases short and J 3 bases short, with 12 bases between. From germline, CDR1 is KGHSH and CDR2 LQKENI. The CDR3 runs to 14 residues. CDR3 DNA: TGTGCCAGCTCACCCGACACGAAAAGCTACGAGCAGTACTTC. Its protein is CASSPDTKSYEQYF.

The chain uses TRBV2 and TRBJ1-1; D is uncertain. The V gene's germline CDR1 is SNHLY and CDR2 FYNNEI. The CDR3 contains 12 residues. Trimming shortened V by 0 bases and J by 4 bases, and 3 bases separated the two germline ends. The CDR3, as DNA: TGTGCCAGCAGTGAAGCACTCACTGAAGCTTTCTTT. Protein product: CASSEALTEAFF. The variable domain in full, with the rest retrieved from reference TRBV2 and TRBJ1-1, is EPEVTQTPSHQVTQMGQEVILRCVPISNHLYFYWYRQILGQKVEFLVSFYNNEISEKSEIFDDQFSVERPDGSNFTLKIRSTKLEDSAMYFCASSEALTEAFFGQGTRLTVV.